These 17 T cell receptor beta chains were all obtained from the same sample, sequenced in a study of blood T cell repertoires in COVID-19. The table came from immunoSEQ multiplex PCR; TCRdb's copy has only in-frame clones and leaves some out. This table has 380,000 or so clones, about 90% appearing once. Sequencing was done on a sample of peripheral blood. The source is a man aged 35-49 years with acute or convalescent COVID-19.

This chain links TRBV5-6 with TRBJ2-2, with D unresolved. Trimming removed 0 bases from V and 0 bases from J, with 6 bases in between. CDR3 length: 15 residues. Germline V gene sequence: CDR1 SGHDT, CDR2 YYEEEE. For the CDR3, the DNA is TGTGCCAGCAGCTTGGACACCTCGAACACCGGGGAGCTGTTTTTT. It specifies CASSLDTSNTGELFF.

This chain connects TRBV3-1 (or the pseudogene TRBV3-2) to TRBJ2-7, with TRBD1 as a possible D gene (7 bases). The CDR3 is 15 residues long. The germline V gene encodes CDR1 LGHDT and CDR2 YNNKEL (reference sequence). Trimming took off 7 bases at V and 6 bases at J, with 22 bases between the two ends. CDR3 in amino acids: CASTRRGTPKGEQYF. CDR3 bases: TGTGCCAGCACCCGCAGGGGGACTCCCAAGGGCGAGCAGTACTTC.

The chain is built from TRBV3-1 (or the pseudogene TRBV3-2) and TRBJ2-7; 7 positions agree with TRBD2. The CDR3 runs to 14 residues. V dropped 4 bases and J dropped 0; count of bases not matched to a gene: 3. The germline CDR1 and CDR2 sequences are LGHDT and YNNKEL (reference sequence). CDR3 bases: TGTGCCAGCAGCCCCCTAGCGGTCTCCTACGAGCAGTACTTC. This gives the protein CASSPLAVSYEQYF.

Only one count was recorded for this clone. The genes are TRBV7-9 and TRBJ1-1, with 7 bases identical to TRBD1. CDR1 is SEHNR, CDR2 FQNEAQ, per germline (reference sequence). This CDR3 comprises 14 residues. Trimming cost V 4 bases and J 0 bases; bases outside gene matches: 2. The CDR3, as DNA: TGTGCCAGCAGCTGGGGGACAGTGAACACTGAAGCTTTCTTT. Translating it yields CASSWGTVNTEAFF.

The chain links TRBV6-5 to TRBJ2-5, with TRBD2 matching 14 bases. This CDR3 contains 15 residues. V dropped 7 bases and J dropped 3; count of bases not matched to a gene: 4. CDR1 and CDR2 from the germline V gene are MNHEY and SVGAGI. CDR3 bases: TGTGCCAGCATCTCGGGACTAGCGGGAGAAGAGACCCAGTACTTC. It specifies CASISGLAGEETQYF.

This clone has more than one count but fewer than ten. The J gene is TRBJ1-5, the V gene TRBV6-1, with 8 nucleotides matching TRBD1. Germline CDR1 reads MNHNS; CDR2 reads SASEGT. Unmatched junction bases numbered 1, after V lost 3 bases and J lost 6 bases. The CDR3 has 13 amino acids. CDR3 loop: CASSDRGLQPQHF. The CDR3 DNA sequence: TGTGCCAGCAGTGACAGGGGGCTTCAGCCCCAGCATTTT.

J is TRBJ2-1 and V is TRBV10-3, with TRBD2 matching over 7 bases. The CDR3 covers 11 residues. In germline, CDR1 is ENHRY, CDR2 SYGVKD. Trimming took 10 bases from V and 4 from J; bases not matched to a gene: 1. CDR3 in amino acids: CATGGYNEQFF. The CDR3 coding sequence is TGTGCCACGGGGGGATACAATGAGCAGTTCTTC.

The rearrangement links TRBV25-1 to TRBJ2-5; TRBD1 might be the D (7 bases). Trimming took 1 base from V and 3 from J, leaving 15 bases between them. The CDR3 extends over 16 amino acids. Per the germline V gene, CDR1 is MGHDK and CDR2 is SYGVNS. This CDR3 reads CASSELRAGGKETQYF. The CDR3 DNA follows: TGTGCCAGCAGTGAATTAAGAGCAGGGGGGAAAGAGACCCAGTACTTC.

J is TRBJ1-6 and V is TRBV7-2, with TRBD1 matching 8 bases. The trim removed 5 bases at V and 6 bases at J, leaving 6 bases unmatched. Germline V gene lookup returns CDR1 SGHTA and CDR2 FQGNSA. The length of the CDR3 is 15 residues. The CDR3 reads CASSPRQGSNSPLHF. In DNA form, the CDR3 reads TGTGCCAGCAGCCCACGACAGGGGTCTAATTCACCCCTCCACTTT.

This chain connects TRBV6-6 to TRBJ1-1; TRBD1 aligns across 9 bases. With V trimmed by 5 bases and J by 1 base, 8 bases remained unmatched. This CDR3 is built from 16 residues. Germline CDR1 is MNHNY and CDR2 is SVGAGI (reference sequence). The CDR3 loop is CASSLKTDRGNTEAFF. CDR3 sequence (DNA): TGTGCCAGCAGTCTAAAAACGGACAGGGGGAACACTGAAGCTTTCTTT.

CDR3 in amino acids: CASSQGTGRSYEQYF. CDR3 nucleotides: TGCGCCAGCAGCCAAGGGACAGGGAGATCCTACGAGCAGTACTTC. The chain recombines TRBV4-3 with TRBJ2-7, with 8 bases fitting TRBD1. Germline loops: CDR1 LGHNA, CDR2 YSLEER. The CDR3 has 15 amino acids. The V segment lost 1 base and the J segment 1 base; nucleotides outside the gene matches: 3.

This chain connects TRBV7-2 to TRBJ2-7; the D is unclear. Germline CDR1 and CDR2: SGHTA and FQGNSA. V lost 1 base and J lost 2, with 12 bases in between. The CDR3 contains 15 residues. CDR3 sequence: CASSLVVTETYEQYF. The DNA for the CDR3 is TGTGCCAGCAGCTTAGTTGTTACAGAGACCTACGAGCAGTACTTC.

V gene TRBV5-4 combines with J gene TRBJ2-3; 14 bases are shared with TRBD2. The V segment lost 3 bases and the J segment 6 bases; nucleotides outside the gene matches: 6. The CDR3 runs 16 residues. Per the germline V gene, CDR1 is SGHNT and CDR2 is YYREEE (reference sequence). The CDR3 region has the DNA TGTGCCAGCAGCTCGACTAGCGGGAGGGCCCTGGATACGCAGTATTTT. It codes for CASSSTSGRALDTQYF.

The rearrangement joins TRBV6-7 to TRBJ2-5, with no clear D. TRBV6-7 is given ORF status, its function remaining uncertain. The V and J ends lost 6 bases and 4 bases respectively, with 15 bases between them. The CDR3 runs to 14 residues. In nucleotides, the CDR3 is TGTGCCAGCAGCCTACCGGATTCGGGAGAGACCCAGTACTTC. The encoded protein is CASSLPDSGETQYF.

The rearrangement links TRBV6-5 to TRBJ2-7, with a weak D call TRBD1 (6 bases). The germline gives CDR1 MNHEY, CDR2 SVGAGI. The CDR3 runs 15 residues. V lost 6 bases to trimming and J lost 1 base, with 16 bases between them. The CDR3 protein is CASSRKQGQSYEQYF. CDR3 nucleotide sequence: TGTGCCAGCAGCCGGAAACAAGGACAGTCCTACGAGCAGTACTTC.

This rearrangement joins TRBV2 to TRBJ2-1; 12 bases agree with TRBD2. The V and J ends lost 7 bases and 8 bases, in that order; junction bases with no gene match: 6. The CDR3 has 14 amino acids. Germline V gene data show CDR1 as SNHLY and CDR2 as FYNNEI. As DNA, the CDR3 is TGTGCCAGCACCCGACTAGCGGGAGTCGATGAGCAGTTCTTC. It encodes CASTRLAGVDEQFF.

The chain couples TRBV19 to TRBJ1-6, with D possibly being TRBD1 (5 bases). Germline V gene sequence: CDR1 LNHDA, CDR2 SQIVND (reference sequence). V was shortened by 3 bases and J by 7 bases, with 13 bases between the two germline ends. There are 15 residues in the CDR3. The CDR3, as DNA: TGTGCCAGTAGTATTACAATTGCAGGGAATTCACCCCTCCACTTT. This codes for CASSITIAGNSPLHF.